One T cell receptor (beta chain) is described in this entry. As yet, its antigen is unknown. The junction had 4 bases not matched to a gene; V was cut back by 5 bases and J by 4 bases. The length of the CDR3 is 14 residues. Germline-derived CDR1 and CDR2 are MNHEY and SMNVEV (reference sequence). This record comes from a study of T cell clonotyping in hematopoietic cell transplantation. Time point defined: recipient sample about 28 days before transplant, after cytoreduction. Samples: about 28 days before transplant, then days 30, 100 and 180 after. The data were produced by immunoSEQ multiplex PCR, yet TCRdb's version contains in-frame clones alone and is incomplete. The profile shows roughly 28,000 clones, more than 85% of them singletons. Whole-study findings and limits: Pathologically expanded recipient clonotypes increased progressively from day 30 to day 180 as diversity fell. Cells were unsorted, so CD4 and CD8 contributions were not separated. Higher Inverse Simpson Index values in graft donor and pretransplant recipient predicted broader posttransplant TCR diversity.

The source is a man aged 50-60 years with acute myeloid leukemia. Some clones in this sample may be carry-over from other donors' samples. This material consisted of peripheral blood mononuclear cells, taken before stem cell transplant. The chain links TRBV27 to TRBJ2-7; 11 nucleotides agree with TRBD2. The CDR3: CASSLRLAGYEQYF. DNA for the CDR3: TGTGCCAGCAGTCTCAGACTAGCGGGGTACGAGCAGTACTTC.